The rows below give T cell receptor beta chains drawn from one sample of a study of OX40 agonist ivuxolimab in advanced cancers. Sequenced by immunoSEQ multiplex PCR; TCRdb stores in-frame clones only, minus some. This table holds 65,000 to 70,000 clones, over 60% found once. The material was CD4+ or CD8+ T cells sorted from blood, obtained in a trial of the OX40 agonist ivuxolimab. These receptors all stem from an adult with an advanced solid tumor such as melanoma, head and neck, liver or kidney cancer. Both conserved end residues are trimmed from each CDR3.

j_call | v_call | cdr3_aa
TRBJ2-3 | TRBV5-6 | ATKGSYTDTQY
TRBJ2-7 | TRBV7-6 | ASSLSTGSYEQY
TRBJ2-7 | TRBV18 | ASSPGGEGPYEQY
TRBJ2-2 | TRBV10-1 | ASRVDAYTGELF
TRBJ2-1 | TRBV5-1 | ASSNRDREGYEQF
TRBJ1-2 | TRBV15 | ATSREVGYGYT
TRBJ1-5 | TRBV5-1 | ASSLGQGQPQH
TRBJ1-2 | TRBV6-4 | ASSANAGGGFGYT
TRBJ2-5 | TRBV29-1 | SGEGGETQY
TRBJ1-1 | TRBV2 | ASRQEARGANTEAF
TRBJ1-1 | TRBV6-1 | ASSPRGLNTEAF
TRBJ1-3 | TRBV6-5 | ASRALGTGRNTIY
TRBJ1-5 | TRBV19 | ASSWQVFQPQH
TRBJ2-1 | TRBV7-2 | ASSPGTSGYNEQF
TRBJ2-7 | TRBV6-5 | ASSLMGVYEQY
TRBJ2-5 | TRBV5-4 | ASSPGLAGETQY
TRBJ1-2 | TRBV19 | ASNRDPLNYGYT
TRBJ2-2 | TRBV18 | ASSIGTGVETGELF
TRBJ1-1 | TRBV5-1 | ASSGGQGMNTEAF
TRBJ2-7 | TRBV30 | AWRGLGYEQY
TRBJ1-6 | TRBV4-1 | ASSQPPVSGRHSPLH
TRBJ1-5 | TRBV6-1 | ASNPRGINQPQH
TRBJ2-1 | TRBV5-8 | ASSLEGAYNEQF
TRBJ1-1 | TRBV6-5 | ASRPLGPSFEAF
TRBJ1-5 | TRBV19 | ASSIRTGGGQPQH
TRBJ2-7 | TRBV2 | ASSEIYEQY
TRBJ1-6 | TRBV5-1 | ASSFGTENSPLH
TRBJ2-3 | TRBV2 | ASSETPGLAKRSTDTQY
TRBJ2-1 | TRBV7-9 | ASSLGIGANEQF
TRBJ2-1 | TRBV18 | ASSAATGKNEQF
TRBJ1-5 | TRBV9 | ASSVEGQANNQPQH
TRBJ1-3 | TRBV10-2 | ASSAGLWGGNTIY
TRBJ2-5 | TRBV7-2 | ASSFGGVATPQETQY
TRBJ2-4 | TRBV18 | ASSQSTGSSIQY
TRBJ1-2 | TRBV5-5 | ASSHTADNYGYT
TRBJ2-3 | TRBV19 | ASSRIAGPTDTQY
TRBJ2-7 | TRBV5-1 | ASSLAGASGTTYEQY
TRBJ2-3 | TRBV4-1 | ASSHSPPSGSTDTQY
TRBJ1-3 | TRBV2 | ASRGTGMGNTIY
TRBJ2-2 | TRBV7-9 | ASRRATDTGELF
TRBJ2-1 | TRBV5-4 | ASSLGGTSGSLSYNEQF
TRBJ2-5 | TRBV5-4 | ASSLRRAQETQY
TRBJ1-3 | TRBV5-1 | ASSLDGSGNTIY
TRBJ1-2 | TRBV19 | ASSIRGNGYT
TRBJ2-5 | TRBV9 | ASSVGGGTGSTETQY
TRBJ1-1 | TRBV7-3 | ASSMTPLTEAF
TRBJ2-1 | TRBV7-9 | ASSLEAGVAQF
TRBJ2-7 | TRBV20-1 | SAEDGYEQY
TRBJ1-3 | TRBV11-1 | ASSTSENTIY
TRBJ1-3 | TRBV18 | ASSPIEGSGNTIY
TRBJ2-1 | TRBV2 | ASIFGLAESYNEQF
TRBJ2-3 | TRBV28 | ATKWDRGRDTQY